This T cell receptor (beta chain) was captured in a study of cytomegalovirus exposure and HLA in healthy donors. The study ran its PCR with 60 Vbeta and 13 Jbeta primers. The table came from immunoSEQ multiplex PCR; TCRdb's copy has only in-frame clones and leaves some out. The sample consists of some 130,000 clones, about 75% of them appearing once. Findings of the study overall: TCR beta chains associated with HLA were, in a later analysis, more clonally expanded than equally common others. Listed as cytomegalovirus-associated were 150 to 200 TCR beta chains. A later analysis revealed that TCR association rates differed between HLA loci, peaking at DRB1 and bottoming out at HLA-C.

The CDR3 contains 16 residues. Germline loops: CDR1 SGHRS, CDR2 YFSETQ. Trimming pared 0 bases from V and 9 bases from J, leaving 16 bases between. This clone appeared once. Its antigen remains unknown. This sequence was found in a woman aged 35 to 49 in good health and CMV-seronegative. The specimen was PBMCs. The chain couples TRBV5-1 to TRBJ1-6, with D perhaps matching TRBD1 (5 bases). CDR3 nucleotide sequence: TGCGCCAGCAGCTTGGCTGGCAGCTTGGGGGGTTCACCCCTCCACTTT. Translated, it gives CASSLAGSLGGSPLHF.